The rows below give T cell receptor beta chains drawn from one sample of a study of T-cell memory formation after mild COVID-19. TCRdb redid the calling of the 5' RACE reads with MiXCR, one entry per CDR3 protein. The table lists fewer than 650,000 distinct CDR3 sequences, approximately 15% of them singletons. Sequencing was performed on PBMCs or a T cell subset sorted from them (not recorded which). These receptors all come from an adult woman who had mild COVID-19 (a few samples of this study predate the infection). Cell type and time point are not known. Both conserved end residues are part of each CDR3. A D gene is named only where the DNA matches it firmly. Expanded clones are given a class, and other clones once, few, many or no size at all.

clone size	D gene	V gene	J gene	CDR3 DNA	CDR3 protein
.	TRBD2	TRBV7-8	TRBJ2-2	TGTGCCAGCAGCTTGGAGAGTCGGACTAGCGGGGGGGCGAACACCGGGGAGCTGTTTTTT	CASSLESRTSGGANTGELFF
.	TRBD1	TRBV29-1	TRBJ2-7	TGCAGCGTTGGACAGGGGGGATTATACGAGCAGTACTTC	CSVGQGGLYEQYF
.	TRBD1	TRBV29-1	TRBJ2-5	TGCAGCGTTGATAATCCCTGGGACAGATCACAAGAGACCCAGTACTTC	CSVDNPWDRSQETQYF
few	TRBD1	TRBV29-1	TRBJ1-1	TGCAGCGTGACGGACAGGGGGCTGGGTAACACTGAAGCTTTCTTT	CSVTDRGLGNTEAFF
many	TRBD2	TRBV6-6	TRBJ2-5	TGTGCCAGCAGGACGATAACTAGCGGGGACCAAGAGACCCAGTACTTC	CASRTITSGDQETQYF
few	TRBD2	TRBV18	TRBJ2-3	TGTGCCAGCTCACCACTGGTTTCGGGAGGCGGGAGTACGGCAGATACGCAGTATTTT	CASSPLVSGGGSTADTQYF
few	.	TRBV24-1	TRBJ1-1	TGTGCCACCAGTGAGGGGGCTGTGAACACTGAAGCTTTCTTT	CATSEGAVNTEAFF
.	TRBD2	TRBV15	TRBJ2-2	TGTGCCACCAGCAGAGGGGCTAGCGGGGTCACCGGGGAGCTGTTTTTT	CATSRGASGVTGELFF
.	TRBD2	TRBV15	TRBJ2-1	TGTGCCACCAGCAGTGGCGGGAGGGCCACTCCGAATGAGCAGTTCTTC	CATSSGGRATPNEQFF
few	.	TRBV7-2	TRBJ2-5	TGTGCCAGCAGCTTAGCACGGGGTCTCCAAGAGACCCAGTACTTC	CASSLARGLQETQYF
many	.	TRBV4-2	TRBJ1-5	TGTGCCAGCAGCCAAGATCTAGCGGGCTATCTTAATCAGCCCCAGCATTTT	CASSQDLAGYLNQPQHF
.	.	TRBV20-1	TRBJ1-1	TGCAGTGCTGTGGGACACTTGGCCGAAGCTTTCTTT	CSAVGHLAEAFF
.	.	TRBV6-5	TRBJ1-2	TGTGCCAGCAGTCTGGACAGCCTTTCTACTAACTATGGCTACACCTTC	CASSLDSLSTNYGYTF
.	.	TRBV7-9	TRBJ1-3	TGTGCCAGCAGCTTAATTATGGCATCTGGAAACACCATATATTTT	CASSLIMASGNTIYF
.	TRBD2	TRBV7-6	TRBJ2-5	TGTGCCAGCAGCCCTACAGCGGGGTACCAAGAGACCCAGTACTTC	CASSPTAGYQETQYF
few	TRBD2	TRBV20-1	TRBJ2-7	TGCAGTGCTAGAGGGCTAGCGGGGGCACCCTACGAGCAGTACTTC	CSARGLAGAPYEQYF
.	.	TRBV4-3	TRBJ1-1	TGCGCCAGCAGCCAGGCTCAGGGTGTGAACACTGAAGCTTTCTTT	CASSQAQGVNTEAFF
.	TRBD2	TRBV12-3/TRBV12-4	TRBJ2-1	TGTGCCAGCAGCCAACTAGCGGGAGTAGGTGAGCAGTTCTTC	CASSQLAGVGEQFF
many	TRBD1	TRBV29-1	TRBJ1-2	TGCAGCGTTGAGAGGGACAGGGGTCGGGGCTACACCTTC	CSVERDRGRGYTF
few	.	TRBV12-3/TRBV12-4	TRBJ2-1	TGTGCCAGCAGTTTTGTAGTTTCCAATGAGCAGTTCTTC	CASSFVVSNEQFF
many	TRBD2	TRBV5-4	TRBJ2-5	TGTGCCAGCAGCCCCTCTAGCGGGGGGTACCAAGAGACCCAGTACTTC	CASSPSSGGYQETQYF
few	.	TRBV10-3	TRBJ1-2	TGTGCCATCAGTGGGCCCTCCTATGGCTACACCTTC	CAISGPSYGYTF
.	.	TRBV19	TRBJ2-7	TGTGCCAGTAGTATAGATCTCGGACAGTCCTACGAGCAGTACTTC	CASSIDLGQSYEQYF
.	.	TRBV4-2	TRBJ1-2	TGTGCCAGCAGCCAAGTTCCGGGGAACTATGGCTACACCTTC	CASSQVPGNYGYTF
many	TRBD2	TRBV7-9	TRBJ2-1	TGTGCCAGCAGAGCTAGCGGGAGCCCCAATGAGCAGTTCTTC	CASRASGSPNEQFF
few	.	TRBV27	TRBJ2-7	TGTGCCAGCAGTTTCTCCGGGGGTGTTTACGAGCAGTACTTC	CASSFSGGVYEQYF
.	TRBD1	TRBV24-1	TRBJ1-1	TGTGCCACCAGTGATTTACTCCAACCAGAGGGACAGGCAGGCACGTCGGACACTGAAGCTTTCTTT	CATSDLLQPEGQAGTSDTEAFF
.	TRBD1	TRBV7-6	TRBJ2-5	TGTGCCAGCAGCTCTTACAGGGGCCAAGAGACCCAGTACTTC	CASSSYRGQETQYF
.	.	TRBV20-1	TRBJ1-2	TGCAGTGCTTCCGTCGGGTCTCCCCGAGCTAACTATGGCTACACCTTC	CSASVGSPRANYGYTF
.	TRBD1	TRBV7-9	TRBJ2-7	TGTGCCAGCAGCCCTTGGTTCCGGGACAGGCTTCTCTCCTACGAGCAGTACTTC	CASSPWFRDRLLSYEQYF
.	.	TRBV6-5	TRBJ1-1	TGTGCCAGCAGTTACTCGTGGCAGGGCAAGACTGAAGCTTTCTTT	CASSYSWQGKTEAFF
.	.	TRBV11-3	TRBJ1-1	TGTGCCAGCAGGCCCGGGGGGTACTCTGAAGCTTTCTTT	CASRPGGYSEAFF
.	.	TRBV5-1	TRBJ1-4	TGCGCCAGCAGCTTGACAGCAGTTACAACTAATGAAAAACTGTTTTTT	CASSLTAVTTNEKLFF
.	.	TRBV7-9	TRBJ2-7	TGTGCCAGCAGCTTGGAAAAGGGTTCCTACGAGCAGTACTTC	CASSLEKGSYEQYF
few	TRBD1	TRBV4-1	TRBJ1-1	TGCGCCAGCTGCAAAGGGACAGGGGCCTCTCTGAACACTGAAGCTTTCTTT	CASCKGTGASLNTEAFF
.	.	TRBV20-1	TRBJ1-1	TGCAGTGCCCGTCCGGGACAGAACACTGAAGCTTTCTTT	CSARPGQNTEAFF
few	.	TRBV7-9	TRBJ1-2	TGTGCCAGCAGCGGCCGGACCGCCGGAGGCTACACCTTC	CASSGRTAGGYTF
few	.	TRBV24-1	TRBJ2-1	TGTGCCACCAGTGATCCCAAAGGGCAGTTCTTC	CATSDPKGQFF
few	.	TRBV7-3	TRBJ2-2	TGTGCCAGCAGCTTAGGGTTTGGGTACACCGGGGAGCTGTTTTTT	CASSLGFGYTGELFF
.	.	TRBV4-1	TRBJ2-7	TGCGCCAGCAGCCAGGCCGCACTAGGGCTCTCCTACGAGCAGTACTTC	CASSQAALGLSYEQYF